The entry below describes one T cell receptor beta chain. Its antigen is unknown. The data originate from a study of T cell clones after liver transplantation. Study-level findings and limits: The donor-reactive repertoire was only partly measurable in a couple of subjects, lacking donor cells.

Germline values: CDR1 MNHNY, CDR2 SVGAGI (reference sequence). The CDR3 has 15 residues. V gave up 5 bases and J gave up 4 bases, with 15 bases separating them. Using immunoSEQ multiplex PCR, the repertoire was profiled, and TCRdb retains in-frame clones only, with some absent. The table has around 100,000 clones, about 81% seen once. The sample was CD4+ T cells from blood, taken approximately 4 years after liver transplant. The chain recombines TRBV6-6 with TRBJ1-5; D is perhaps TRBD1 (5 bases). The receptor was derived from a human patient who received a liver transplant. These T cells may partly come from the graft donor. The CDR3 loop reads CASSPGSGVNQPQHF. CDR3 nucleotides: TGTGCCAGCAGTCCGGGATCGGGGGTTAATCAGCCCCAGCATTTT.